This TCR beta chain was recovered during a study of Ad26.COV2.S vaccination and SARS-CoV-2 variants. Study summary: Doses of Ad26.COV2.S were injected into muscle once or twice, 56 days apart. Study observations and caveats: Reportedly, after vaccination the spike-specific CD8+ and CD4+ T cell responses displayed substantial breadth. Recipients given vaccine exceeded placebo recipients in spike-specific TCR breadth.

As to treatment: roughly 20 received Ad26.COV2.S at low or high dose, single or two shots; several received placebo; per-sample allocation not given. Sampling was done on day 63 after the first vaccine or placebo injection. Its platform was an Ad26 vector, and its expressed antigen was Wuhan-strain SARS-CoV-2 spike. Clones were read by immunoSEQ multiplex PCR, and TCRdb kept only the in-frame ones, dropping some. The sample shows 240,000 or so clones, roughly 90% of them seen only once. A note on this clone: The antigen remains unidentified.

The sample here was peripheral blood, taken in a trial of Ad26.COV2.S vaccine versus placebo. The source of this sequence is a person between 18 and 60 years old who received the Ad26.COV2.S COVID-19 vaccine or a placebo.

The CDR3 reads CASSTSSGSSYEQYF. For the CDR3, the DNA is TGTGCCAGTAGTACCTCCTCGGGGTCTTCCTACGAGCAGTACTTC. The rearrangement uses TRBV19 and TRBJ2-7; D is perhaps TRBD2 (5 bases). The CDR3 length is 15 residues. Trimming left V 4 bases short and J 1 base short, with 14 bases between. Germline CDR1 reads LNHDA; CDR2 reads SQIVND (reference sequence).